This entry concerns a single TCR beta chain. The sample is drawn from a study of blood T cell repertoires in COVID-19. Study in general: From the United States, Italy and Spain came samples of acute and convalescent COVID-19. The analysed material was cDNA or gDNA that came from T cells, B-cell-depleted T cells, or PBMCs.

As processed by the authors: Using reference gene primer amplification, nucleated cell counts were estimated. TCRdb keeps only in-frame clones here, not all; method: immunoSEQ multiplex PCR. V and J calls and clone size are given by that table; D and trimming were obtained from the DNA. The repertoire has tens of thousands of clones, roughly 78% of them found once; the top ten carry under 11%. The CDR3 runs 14 residues. The ends were cut back, 4 bases at V and 7 bases at J, with 16 bases in the middle. Looked up from germline, CDR1 is SGHTA and CDR2 is FQGNSA. What was sequenced was peripheral blood. This rearrangement joins TRBV7-2 to TRBJ2-5, with D unclear. The clonotype was recovered from a man between 60 and 75 years old with acute or convalescent COVID-19. This CDR3 reads CASSSGLSVGTQYF. DNA for the CDR3: TGTGCCAGCAGCTCCGGGTTATCAGTAGGGACCCAGTACTTC.